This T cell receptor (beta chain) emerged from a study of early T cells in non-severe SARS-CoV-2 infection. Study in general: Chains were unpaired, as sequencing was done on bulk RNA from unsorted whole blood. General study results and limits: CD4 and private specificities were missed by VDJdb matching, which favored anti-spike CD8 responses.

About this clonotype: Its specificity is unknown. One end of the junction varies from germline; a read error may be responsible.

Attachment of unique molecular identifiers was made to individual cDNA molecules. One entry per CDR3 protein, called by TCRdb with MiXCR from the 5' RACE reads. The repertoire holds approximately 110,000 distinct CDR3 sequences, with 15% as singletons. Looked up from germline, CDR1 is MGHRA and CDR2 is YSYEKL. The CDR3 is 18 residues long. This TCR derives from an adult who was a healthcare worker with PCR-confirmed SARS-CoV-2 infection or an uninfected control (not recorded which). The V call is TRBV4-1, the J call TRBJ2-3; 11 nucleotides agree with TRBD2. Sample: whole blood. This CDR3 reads CVSSQERLAGGNTDTQYF. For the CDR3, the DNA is TGCGTCAGCAGCCAAGAGAGGCTAGCGGGGGGAAACACAGATACGCAGTATTTT.